These 23 T cell receptor beta chains share one sample of origin, sequenced in a study of shared T cell receptors in the human thymus. The table came from immunoSEQ multiplex PCR; TCRdb's copy has only in-frame clones and leaves some out. The table has roughly 700,000 clones, 88% seen once; the top ten hold 0.0095% to 0.012%. The same sample was also used in a study of human thymus T cells.

Sample: thymocytes. The source is a boy in the first two years of life with a congenital heart defect.

The chain employs TRBV29-1 and TRBJ1-2, with D perhaps matching TRBD1 (5 bases). The CDR3 has 11 amino acids. Trimming took off 5 bases at V and 6 bases at J, with 10 bases between the two ends. Germline-derived CDR1 and CDR2 are SQVTM and ANQGSEA. CDR3 amino acids: CSVPGGDGYTF. CDR3 DNA sequence: TGCAGCGTTCCGGGGGGGGATGGCTACACCTTC.

The sample holds one count of this clone. The chain is built from TRBV4-2 and TRBJ1-1; possibly TRBD1 for D (6 bases). Germline V gives CDR1 LGHNA, CDR2 YNFKEQ. The CDR3 spans 18 residues. V was clipped by 0 bases and J by 4 bases, with 21 bases between them. The DNA of the CDR3 is TGTGCCAGCAGCCAAGATATCCGGGGGGCGCGGGTAGGCACTGAAGCTTTCTTT. Encoded protein: CASSQDIRGARVGTEAFF.

This chain joins TRBV4-2 and TRBJ2-2; possibly TRBD2 for D (6 bases). The CDR3 extends over 17 amino acids. Between the trimmed V and J ends, which lost 4 bases and 3 bases, there was a span of 18 bases. CDR1 and CDR2 (germline): LGHNA, YNFKEQ. The CDR3 nucleotides are TGTGCCAGCAGCCCCCGCCGGGAGCGCCTTTACACCGGGGAGCTGTTTTTT. Protein sequence: CASSPRRERLYTGELFF.

V gene TRBV7-9 combines with J gene TRBJ2-7; 8 positions agree with TRBD2. V dropped 1 base and J dropped 1; count of bases not matched to a gene: 9. The CDR3 totals 17 residues. Per germline, CDR1 SEHNR and CDR2 FQNEAQ (reference sequence). The CDR3 spells CASSLVLGVAGSYEQYF. The CDR3 nucleotides read TGTGCCAGCAGCTTAGTCTTGGGGGTAGCGGGATCCTACGAGCAGTACTTC.

This clone was detected a few times. The chain combines TRBV19 with TRBJ1-4, with D possibly being TRBD1 (5 bases). The CDR3 is made up of 14 amino acids. Trimming removed 5 bases at V and 8 bases at J, with 15 bases between. Per germline, CDR1 LNHDA and CDR2 SQIVND (reference sequence). CDR3 DNA: TGTGCCAGTAGTTTGCGCAGGGTCGGGGAAAAACTGTTTTTT. It translates to CASSLRRVGEKLFF.

This clone was seen a few times. The J gene is TRBJ2-2, the V gene TRBV5-4; a possible D gene is TRBD1 (8 bases). V dropped 0 bases and J dropped 6 bases, with 15 bases sitting between them. Germline CDR1 SGHNT, CDR2 YYREEE (reference sequence). The CDR3 contains 16 residues. The CDR3 region has the DNA TGTGCCAGCAGCTTGGCAGGGGGCACTAGCGCCGGGGAGCTGTTTTTT. Protein product: CASSLAGGTSAGELFF.

This CDR3 reads CASSLNRDYEQYF. The DNA for the CDR3 is TGTGCCAGCAGCTTGAACAGGGATTACGAGCAGTACTTC. The V call is TRBV5-8, the J call TRBJ2-7, with D possibly TRBD1 on 6 matching bases. Trimming left V 1 base short and J 4 bases short, with 9 bases between. The germline gives CDR1 SGHTS, CDR2 YDEGEE. The CDR3 is 13 amino acids.

J is TRBJ2-7 and V is TRBV9, with TRBD1 matching 8 bases. This CDR3 is built from 15 residues. The J segment lost 3 bases and the V segment lost 3 bases, leaving 8 bases of the junction unmatched. Germline V gene data show CDR1 as SGDLS and CDR2 as YYNGEE. The CDR3 reads CASSASGTGIYEQYF. In DNA form, the CDR3 reads TGTGCCAGCAGCGCGTCGGGGACAGGAATCTACGAGCAGTACTTC.

V gene TRBV6-1 combines with J gene TRBJ2-1; 9 bases map to TRBD2. The germline gives CDR1 MNHNS, CDR2 SASEGT. The length of the CDR3 is 14 residues. V gave up 8 bases and J gave up 8 bases; unmatched junction bases: 10. CDR3 sequence (DNA): TGTGCCAGCTTCGGTAGCGGGAGTGGCGATGAGCAGTTCTTC. Translating it yields CASFGSGSGDEQFF.

The chain couples TRBV19 to TRBJ2-7, with TRBD2 matching over 10 bases. Germline CDR1 reads LNHDA; CDR2 reads SQIVND (reference sequence). The CDR3 is 16 residues long. Trimming at V came to 1 base and at J to 4 bases, leaving 7 bases not matched to a gene. DNA for the CDR3: TGTGCCAGTAGTATAGCGCTAGCGGGAGAGACGTACGAGCAGTACTTC. Translated: CASSIALAGETYEQYF.

The chain joins TRBV5-4 to TRBJ2-5, with D unresolved. This CDR3 comprises 14 residues. The germline V and J ends were trimmed by 0 bases and 1 base, with 7 bases remaining between them. Germline CDR1 SGHNT, CDR2 YYREEE (reference sequence). The CDR3 sequence: CASSLGPTQETQYF. CDR3 coding DNA: TGTGCCAGCAGCTTGGGGCCCACCCAAGAGACCCAGTACTTC.

V and J are TRBV11-2 and TRBJ2-2, with D tentatively TRBD2 (5 bases). Per the germline V gene, CDR1 is SGHAT and CDR2 is FQNNGV. CDR3 length equals 18 residues. V was clipped by 3 bases and J by 3 bases, with 20 bases between them. The CDR3 reads CASSFHVLARRDTGELFF. The CDR3 DNA is TGTGCCAGCAGCTTCCACGTTTTAGCGCGACGGGACACCGGGGAGCTGTTTTTT.

The V call is TRBV29-1, the J call TRBJ2-6, with 8 bases fitting TRBD1. Germline values: CDR1 SQVTM, CDR2 ANQGSEA. Losses at the gene ends were 4 bases for V and 1 base for J; bases not matched to a gene: 9. The CDR3 has 17 residues. The CDR3 DNA reads TGCAGCGTTGTTATGGACAGGGTGCCTTCTGGGGCCAACGTCCTGACTTTC. Its translation: CSVVMDRVPSGANVLTF.

The chain carries TRBV6-4 and TRBJ2-5, with D possibly matching TRBD2 (5 bases). Trimming stripped 3 bases from V and 5 bases from J, with 7 bases between. CDR1 and CDR2 from the germline V gene are MRHNA and SNTAGT. There are 12 residues in the CDR3. This CDR3 is CASSEGEETQYF. CDR3 nucleotides: TGTGCCAGCAGTGAGGGAGAGGAGACCCAGTACTTC.

The rearrangement joins TRBV7-2 to TRBJ2-5; 7 bases agree with TRBD2. This CDR3 comprises 13 residues. With V trimmed by 7 bases and J by 3 bases, 5 bases remained unmatched. CDR1 is SGHTA and CDR2 is FQGNSA in the germline V gene. The CDR3 DNA reads TGTGCCAGCACGCTTCGGGGGGAAGAGACCCAGTACTTC. Amino acids: CASTLRGEETQYF.

The chain is built from TRBV6-5 and TRBJ2-1; D possibly corresponds to TRBD1 (6 bases). Per germline, CDR1 MNHEY and CDR2 SVGAGI. V lost 2 bases and J 2 bases, leaving 13 bases between the germline ends. This CDR3 is built from 16 residues. The CDR3 loop reads CASSYRQGNTYNEQFF. CDR3 coding DNA: TGTGCCAGCAGTTACCGGCAGGGGAACACCTACAATGAGCAGTTCTTC.

The chain is built from TRBV27 and TRBJ2-3; the match to TRBD2 covers 8 bases. This CDR3 spans 15 amino acids. In germline, CDR1 is MNHEY, CDR2 SMNVEV (reference sequence). J lost 1 base, V lost 2 bases, and 2 bases had no gene match. This CDR3 is CASSLGREGTDTQYF. CDR3 DNA sequence: TGTGCCAGCAGTTTAGGGCGGGAGGGCACAGATACGCAGTATTTT.

V usage is TRBV5-6 and J usage is TRBJ2-3; 7 nucleotides align to TRBD1. The germline gives CDR1 SGHDT, CDR2 YYEEEE. The V segment lost 1 base and the J segment 0 bases; nucleotides outside the gene matches: 5. The CDR3 is 16 amino acids. The CDR3 loop is CASSLNIRGSTDTQYF. CDR3 nucleotides: TGTGCCAGCAGCTTGAACATCAGGGGGAGCACAGATACGCAGTATTTT.

The chain is built from TRBV27 and TRBJ1-2; possible D gene TRBD1, 6 bases. Trimming removed 5 bases at V and 8 bases at J, with 12 bases between. The germline CDR1 and CDR2 sequences are MNHEY and SMNVEV (reference sequence). The CDR3 consists of 12 residues. The CDR3 spells CASSPVRGGYTF. CDR3 in DNA: TGTGCCAGCAGTCCCGTCAGGGGCGGCTACACCTTC.

This chain joins TRBV20-1 and TRBJ2-7, with 8 bases fitting TRBD1. The CDR3 spans 11 residues. The junction had 5 bases not matched to a gene; V was cut back by 7 bases and J by 6 bases. Germline-derived CDR1 and CDR2 are DFQATT and SNEGSKA (reference sequence). The DNA for the CDR3 is TGCAGTGGGCAGGGGGCAAGCGAGCAGTACTTC. This sequence encodes CSGQGASEQYF.

This clone has only a few counts. This chain uses TRBV4-3 with TRBJ1-4; D is ambiguous. Germline-derived CDR1 and CDR2 are LGHNA and YSLEER. The V end lost 5 bases, the J end lost 6 bases, and 16 bases lay between the germline ends. The CDR3 is made up of 15 amino acids. The CDR3 DNA is TGCGCCAGCAGCGCAAGGGCGGGAGAGGATGAAAAACTGTTTTTT. Protein: CASSARAGEDEKLFF.

The chain couples TRBV9 to TRBJ2-7; 8 bases align to TRBD2. The CDR3 consists of 16 residues. The ends lost 3 bases at V and 0 bases at J; junction bases unmatched: 8. CDR1 is SGDLS, CDR2 YYNGEE, per germline. The CDR3, as DNA: TGTGCCAGCAGCGCCCAAACCGGGACTAGCTCCTACGAGCAGTACTTC. As protein: CASSAQTGTSSYEQYF.

The gene calls are TRBV25-1 and TRBJ2-5, with a weak D call TRBD1 (5 bases). This CDR3 is 14 amino acids long. The V and J ends lost 8 bases and 5 bases respectively, with 18 bases between them. CDR1 and CDR2 (germline): MGHDK, SYGVNS. The CDR3 DNA reads TGTGCCAGCGTAGAAGGGGTCCTCAGGGAGACCCAGTACTTC. Encoded protein: CASVEGVLRETQYF.